Following are 3 T cell receptor beta chains from one sample sequenced in a study of cytomegalovirus exposure and HLA in healthy donors. Data came from immunoSEQ multiplex PCR; TCRdb stores just in-frame clones and leaves some out. The sample yields 300,000 to 400,000 clones, approximately 88% seen once. Sequencing was carried out using PBMCs. These receptors came from a man aged 25 to 45 in good health and CMV-seronegative.

V usage is TRBV11-2 and J usage is TRBJ2-7; 11 bases are a match to TRBD1. In germline, CDR1 is SGHAT, CDR2 FQNNGV. This CDR3 has 15 residues. Germline trimming cut 5 bases from V and 5 bases from J; bases unmatched to any gene: 8. The CDR3 region is CASSRDRGRLDEQYF. CDR3 nucleotide sequence: TGTGCCAGCAGCCGGGACAGGGGGAGACTGGACGAGCAGTACTTC.

This rearrangement joins TRBV25-1 to TRBJ1-2; D uncertain. The CDR3 sequence is 13 residues long. Germline CDR1 MGHDK, CDR2 SYGVNS. Trimming cost V 4 bases and J 3 bases, with 9 bases left between them. CDR3 protein: CASSGSGHYGYTF. CDR3 nucleotides: TGTGCCAGCAGTGGGTCTGGCCACTATGGCTACACCTTC.

This clone has a single count. The V and J genes are TRBV18 and TRBJ1-4; D is possibly TRBD1 (6 bases). This CDR3 is built from 14 residues. Looked up from germline, CDR1 is KGHSH and CDR2 is LQKENI. V gave up 3 bases and J gave up 4 bases, with 9 bases separating them. CDR3 protein: CASSPDRYNEKLFF. The CDR3 region has the DNA TGTGCCAGCTCACCGGACAGATATAATGAAAAACTGTTTTTT. Filled out from reference TRBV18 and TRBJ1-4, the complete variable domain reads NAGVMQNPRHLVRRRGQEARLRCSPMKGHSHVYWYRQLPEEGLKFMVYLQKENIIDESGMPKERFSAEFPKEGPSILRIQQVVRGDSAAYFCASSPDRYNEKLFFGSGTQLSVL.